This T cell receptor (beta chain) was sequenced during a study of blood T cell repertoires in COVID-19. Study-level background: From the United States, Italy and Spain came samples of acute and convalescent COVID-19. In each case, the material was cDNA or gDNA derived from T cells, B-cell-depleted T cells, or PBMCs.

This clone was seen a single time. In the source study's methods: Cell counts per sample came from amplifying reference gene primers. Generated by immunoSEQ multiplex PCR, the TCRdb table keeps only in-frame clones and is missing some. The V and J calls and clone size are taken from that table; D and trimming were inferred from the DNA. This table holds 150,000 or so clones, 80% to 85% found once. Sample: peripheral blood. The TCR sequence derives from a woman in her sixties with acute or convalescent COVID-19.

In DNA form, the CDR3 reads TGTGCCAGTACCCCGGCGGGGGCCTCCTACAATGAGCAGTTCTTC. This codes for CASTPAGASYNEQFF. The V gene is TRBV19, the J gene TRBJ2-1; maybe TRBD2 (7 bases). V lost 7 bases, J lost 0 bases, and 13 bases lay in between. Germline V gene data show CDR1 as LNHDA and CDR2 as SQIVND (reference sequence). The CDR3 has 15 residues.